This TCR beta chain was sequenced for a study of CD4 T cells in relation to SARS-CoV-2 and coronaviruses. Study-level points and caveats: In about 65% of donors, memory CD4+ clonotypes crossrecognized SARS-CoV-2 and at least one common cold coronavirus spike.

For this clone: What it binds is not known.

Germline V gives CDR1 SNHLY, CDR2 FYNNEI. V was clipped by 7 bases and J by 7 bases; unmatched bases: 17. The CDR3 spans 17 residues. Uncultured naive and memory CD4+ T cells supplied DNA for deep TCR-beta sequencing. Using immunoSEQ multiplex PCR, the repertoire was profiled, and TCRdb retains in-frame clones only, with some absent. The data show tens of thousands of clones, approximately 94% seen once. Before the COVID-19 pandemic, during about 2010-2018, CD4+ T cells were taken from unexposed donors. The source of this sequence is a human donor in good health. The sequenced material came from naive CD4+ T cells from PBMCs. Subset noted: naive CD4+ T cells isolated by negative enrichment. The chain uses TRBV2 and TRBJ2-2; TRBD2 agrees at 8 bases. CDR3 amino acids: CASIPSGPPRGGGELFF. Here the CDR3 DNA reads TGTGCCAGCATTCCTAGCGGGCCCCCCCGGGGAGGCGGGGAGCTGTTTTTT.